These T cell receptor beta chains were read from a single sample in a study of blood T cells in healthy people across ages. One entry per CDR3 protein results from TCRdb running MiXCR on the 5' RACE reads. The table includes about 800,000 distinct CDR3 sequences, 20% to 30% detected once. This sample was also put to use in a study of T cells of mothers and their children.

The sequenced material came from blood. Receptors originate from a boy aged 5-17 years in good health. Both conserved end residues are part of each CDR3. Fields, in order: J gene, V gene, clone size, D gene, CDR3 protein, CDR3 DNA. D genes are given only for firm matches. Not all rows give a size; the values are once, few, many and, for expanded clones, a class.

TRBJ2-5 | TRBV27 | . | TRBD2 | CASRGTGTSGPLSEQLF | TGTGCCAGCAGGGGTACCGGGACTAGCGGACCCCTAAGTGAGCAGCTCTTC
TRBJ2-5 | TRBV29-1 | . | TRBD1 | CSVDGGDSGQETQYF | TGCAGCGTTGATGGTGGGGACAGCGGACAAGAGACCCAGTACTTC
TRBJ2-3 | TRBV4-1 | . | . | CASSQELVERTQDTQYF | TGCGCCAGCAGCCAAGAGTTGGTGGAGCGGACCCAAGATACGCAGTATTTT
TRBJ1-2 | TRBV19 | few | . | CASSRSNYGYTF | TGTGCCAGTAGTAGATCCAACTATGGCTACACCTTC
TRBJ2-1 | TRBV5-1 | . | . | CASSLERAGWNNEQFF | TGCGCCAGCAGCTTGGAGCGAGCCGGATGGAACAATGAGCAGTTCTTC
TRBJ2-1 | TRBV7-3 | . | TRBD2 | CASSLRGTSGAAYNEQFF | TGTGCCAGCAGCTTAAGGGGGACTAGCGGGGCAGCTTACAATGAGCAGTTCTTC
TRBJ2-7 | TRBV4-1 | . | . | CASSQDVRVYEQYF | TGCGCCAGCAGCCAAGATGTCAGGGTCTACGAGCAGTACTTC
TRBJ1-2 | TRBV4-3 | . | TRBD1 | CASSQAPGTVSYGYTF | TGCGCCAGCAGCCAAGCTCCCGGGACAGTGTCCTATGGCTACACCTTC
TRBJ1-1 | TRBV6-1 | few | . | CASSPGGRPNTEAFF | TGTGCCAGCAGTCCCGGCGGGCGGCCGAACACTGAAGCTTTCTTT
TRBJ1-5 | TRBV6-6 | . | . | CASSYSMQGNQPQHF | TGTGCCAGCAGTTACTCGATGCAGGGCAATCAGCCCCAGCATTTT
TRBJ2-5 | TRBV7-9 | . | . | CASSLVRGLGTQYF | TGTGCCAGCAGCTTAGTGCGCGGCCTTGGGACCCAGTACTTC
TRBJ2-3 | TRBV29-1 | few | . | CSVWPANRPDTQYF | TGCAGCGTTTGGCCAGCCAACCGGCCAGATACGCAGTATTTT
TRBJ1-6 | TRBV18 | . | . | CASSPRSGENSPLHF | TGTGCCAGCTCACCACGGTCCGGGGAGAATTCACCCCTCCACTTT
TRBJ1-6 | TRBV4-3 | many | . | CASSQDIPWESSYNSPLHF | TGCGCCAGCAGCCAAGATATCCCATGGGAAAGCTCCTATAATTCACCCCTCCACTTT
TRBJ2-7 | TRBV9 | few | . | CASSVRNTYRFEQYF | TGTGCCAGCAGCGTACGAAATACATACAGGTTCGAGCAGTACTTC
TRBJ2-7 | TRBV19 | few | . | CASRPIDGSSYEQYF | TGTGCCAGTAGACCCATCGACGGAAGCTCCTACGAGCAGTACTTC
TRBJ1-5 | TRBV9 | few | . | CASSATGPADTQHF | TGTGCCAGCAGCGCCACGGGGCCCGCGGATACGCAGCATTTT
TRBJ2-1 | TRBV14 | . | . | CASSQVQGFGEQFF | TGTGCCAGCAGCCAGGTACAGGGCTTTGGTGAGCAGTTCTTC
TRBJ2-1 | TRBV5-4 | . | . | CASSNSGFQFF | TGTGCCAGCAGCAACAGCGGATTCCAGTTCTTC
TRBJ2-5 | TRBV4-3 | . | . | CASSQDSMPRETQYF | TGCGCCAGCAGCCAAGATAGTATGCCCAGGGAGACCCAGTACTTC
TRBJ2-5 | TRBV24-1 | . | . | CATREAGQETQYF | TGTGCCACCAGGGAGGCAGGCCAAGAGACCCAGTACTTC
TRBJ1-6 | TRBV6-5 | . | . | CASRALWRSDSPLHF | TGTGCCAGCAGGGCGTTATGGCGCAGTGATTCACCCCTCCACTTT
TRBJ1-1 | TRBV5-1 | few | . | CASTTDGVSTEAFF | TGCGCCAGCACCACAGACGGAGTGAGCACTGAAGCTTTCTTT
TRBJ2-2 | TRBV25-1 | . | TRBD2 | CASSETGTSMSGELFF | TGTGCCAGCAGTGAGACCGGGACTAGCATGTCCGGGGAGCTGTTTTTT
TRBJ2-7 | TRBV7-2 | . | TRBD2 | CASSLDGTSSYEQYF | TGTGCCAGCAGCCTCGACGGGACTAGCTCCTACGAGCAGTACTTC
TRBJ2-7 | TRBV12-3/TRBV12-4 | . | . | CASSFGGEYYEQYF | TGTGCCAGCAGTTTTGGCGGGGAGTACTACGAGCAGTACTTC
TRBJ2-1 | TRBV3-1 | few | TRBD2 | CASSQLGTSDYNEQFF | TGTGCCAGCAGCCAGCTAGGGACTAGCGACTACAATGAGCAGTTCTTC
TRBJ2-1 | TRBV27 | . | . | CASSLSFLAVTLGDYEQFF | TGTGCCAGCAGTTTATCCTTCCTCGCGGTGACACTAGGCGATTATGAGCAGTTCTTC
TRBJ1-6 | TRBV27 | . | . | CASRVETGGNSPLHF | TGTGCCAGCAGGGTGGAAACAGGAGGTAATTCACCCCTCCACTTT
TRBJ2-1 | TRBV12-3/TRBV12-4 | few | . | CASTDGTRTHNEQFF | TGTGCCAGCACCGACGGGACCCGGACTCACAATGAGCAGTTCTTC
TRBJ2-7 | TRBV28 | . | TRBD2 | CASSPSQTSGRAFYEQYF | TGTGCCAGCAGCCCCAGCCAGACTAGCGGGAGGGCGTTTTACGAGCAGTACTTC
TRBJ1-4 | TRBV7-2 | many | TRBD1 | CASSLTGPNEKLFF | TGTGCCAGCAGTTTGACAGGGCCTAATGAAAAACTGTTTTTT
TRBJ2-3 | TRBV6-6 | . | . | CATFSDTQYF | TGCGCCACTTTTTCAGATACGCAGTATTTT
TRBJ2-1 | TRBV20-1 | . | . | CSARAREVNSLNNEQFF | TGCAGTGCTAGAGCACGGGAAGTAAACTCCCTTAACAATGAGCAGTTCTTC
TRBJ1-1 | TRBV29-1 | . | TRBD1 | CSVRTGDDTEAFF | TGCAGCGTTCGGACAGGAGACGACACTGAAGCTTTCTTT
TRBJ2-2 | TRBV20-1 | . | . | CSAQDEAPNTGELFF | TGCAGTGCCCAGGACGAGGCACCGAACACCGGGGAGCTGTTTTTT
TRBJ1-2 | TRBV4-1 | . | TRBD1 | CASRPPDRGLVGYTF | TGCGCCAGCCGCCCCCCGGACAGGGGGCTCGTTGGCTACACCTTC